This is a list of T cell receptor beta chains from one sample in a study of cytomegalovirus exposure and HLA in healthy donors. The method was immunoSEQ multiplex PCR; TCRdb's version includes in-frame clones alone and lacks a portion of them. The sample has 150,000 to 200,000 clones, around 77% seen once; the top ten hold 2.4%. The sequencing input was PBMCs. These receptor sequences come from a man in his 60s in good health and CMV-seronegative. CDR3s leave out the opening cysteine and the closing phenylalanine or tryptophan. A D gene is named only where the DNA matches it firmly.

cdr3_aa: ASSWTGANYGYT; j_call: TRBJ1-2; d_call: TRBD1; v_call: TRBV5-1
cdr3_aa: ASTFRETGGPTEAF; j_call: TRBJ1-1; d_call: TRBD1; v_call: TRBV5-1
cdr3_aa: ASSDPGFQPQH; j_call: TRBJ1-5; d_call: -; v_call: TRBV2
cdr3_aa: ASSPRRGNTEAF; j_call: TRBJ1-1; d_call: -; v_call: TRBV14
cdr3_aa: ASSYSGGEAF; j_call: TRBJ1-1; d_call: -; v_call: TRBV6-1
cdr3_aa: ASSRGQGNPEAF; j_call: TRBJ1-1; d_call: TRBD1; v_call: TRBV5-4
cdr3_aa: ASSSLPRDRGLDEQF; j_call: TRBJ2-1; d_call: TRBD1; v_call: TRBV18
cdr3_aa: ASSLVGDQPQH; j_call: TRBJ1-5; d_call: -; v_call: TRBV5-5
cdr3_aa: ASLAGGNYNEQF; j_call: TRBJ2-1; d_call: TRBD2; v_call: TRBV7-9
cdr3_aa: ASTNRPGLTSF; j_call: TRBJ1-1; d_call: -; v_call: TRBV5-4
cdr3_aa: ASSSPSPGVDGYT; j_call: TRBJ1-2; d_call: -; v_call: TRBV11-2
cdr3_aa: ASSLNRGGEQY; j_call: -; d_call: TRBD1; v_call: TRBV7-3
cdr3_aa: ASSLLQGGGQPQH; j_call: TRBJ1-5; d_call: -; v_call: TRBV28
cdr3_aa: AISDSGTGELF; j_call: TRBJ2-2; d_call: -; v_call: TRBV10-3
cdr3_aa: ASSAGGYEQY; j_call: TRBJ2-7; d_call: -; v_call: TRBV7-2
cdr3_aa: ASRGGVVNEQF; j_call: TRBJ2-1; d_call: -; v_call: TRBV5-6
cdr3_aa: ASSGATGPSTEAF; j_call: TRBJ1-1; d_call: -; v_call: TRBV28
cdr3_aa: ASSLGAGGTYGYT; j_call: TRBJ1-2; d_call: TRBD1; v_call: TRBV7-8
cdr3_aa: SVADTGELF; j_call: TRBJ2-2; d_call: -; v_call: TRBV29-1
cdr3_aa: ASSPAGTGGTDTQY; j_call: TRBJ2-3; d_call: -; v_call: TRBV19
cdr3_aa: AISKQGPNEKLF; j_call: TRBJ1-4; d_call: TRBD1; v_call: TRBV10-3
cdr3_aa: AWTLLADYEQY; j_call: TRBJ2-7; d_call: TRBD2; v_call: TRBV30
cdr3_aa: ASSPQSGTGGFRSGANVLT; j_call: TRBJ2-6; d_call: TRBD1; v_call: TRBV4-2
cdr3_aa: ASNRRDRESGYP; j_call: TRBJ1-2; d_call: TRBD1; v_call: TRBV4-1
cdr3_aa: ASSQEARAGELF; j_call: TRBJ2-2; d_call: -; v_call: TRBV4-2
cdr3_aa: ASSSSRTSGDPETQY; j_call: TRBJ2-5; d_call: TRBD2; v_call: TRBV9
cdr3_aa: ASRRGGAGNQPQN; j_call: TRBJ1-5; d_call: -; v_call: TRBV6-1
cdr3_aa: ASSSGVGGRGDEQY; j_call: TRBJ2-7; d_call: TRBD2; v_call: TRBV7-9
cdr3_aa: ASSQDRMSDTGELF; j_call: TRBJ2-2; d_call: TRBD1; v_call: TRBV5-1
cdr3_aa: ASSLDIRRDRSEQY; j_call: TRBJ2-7; d_call: TRBD1; v_call: TRBV5-1
cdr3_aa: ASRNPGLCTDTQY; j_call: TRBJ2-3; d_call: -; v_call: TRBV6-4
cdr3_aa: ASSLVSQRGYT; j_call: TRBJ1-2; d_call: -; v_call: TRBV7-9
cdr3_aa: SSSLQGTGGYEQY; j_call: TRBJ2-7; d_call: TRBD1; v_call: TRBV7-9
cdr3_aa: ASSFGTSNQPQH; j_call: TRBJ1-5; d_call: -; v_call: TRBV7-9
cdr3_aa: ASSFSRDSHRELF; j_call: TRBJ2-2; d_call: -; v_call: TRBV28
cdr3_aa: SVAQGPGEQY; j_call: TRBJ2-7; d_call: TRBD1; v_call: TRBV29-1
cdr3_aa: ASRRTGAYGYT; j_call: TRBJ1-2; d_call: TRBD1; v_call: TRBV19
cdr3_aa: ASGPDNYEQY; j_call: TRBJ2-7; d_call: -; v_call: TRBV5-1
cdr3_aa: ASSLTYNEQF; j_call: TRBJ2-1; d_call: -; v_call: TRBV28
cdr3_aa: ASSGTSGSQETQY; j_call: TRBJ2-5; d_call: TRBD2; v_call: TRBV6-1
cdr3_aa: ASSQNLRGTATGELF; j_call: TRBJ2-2; d_call: -; v_call: TRBV14
cdr3_aa: AISEQGAGELF; j_call: TRBJ2-2; d_call: -; v_call: TRBV10-3
cdr3_aa: ASSLGGSGTYNEQF; j_call: TRBJ2-1; d_call: TRBD2; v_call: TRBV5-1
cdr3_aa: ASSMTDQETQY; j_call: TRBJ2-5; d_call: -; v_call: TRBV7-3
cdr3_aa: ASSPDTTYQPQH; j_call: TRBJ1-5; d_call: -; v_call: TRBV27
cdr3_aa: ASSLRHLNNEQF; j_call: TRBJ2-1; d_call: -; v_call: TRBV13
cdr3_aa: ASSKAGQEETQY; j_call: TRBJ2-5; d_call: TRBD1; v_call: TRBV25-1
cdr3_aa: ASSGGTGNTEAF; j_call: TRBJ1-1; d_call: TRBD1; v_call: TRBV5-4
cdr3_aa: ASGLVVGQGSTEAF; j_call: TRBJ1-1; d_call: -; v_call: TRBV12-5
cdr3_aa: ASRPTGSSGNTIY; j_call: TRBJ1-3; d_call: -; v_call: TRBV6-5
cdr3_aa: ASSMGRGDQY; j_call: TRBJ2-4; d_call: -; v_call: TRBV19
cdr3_aa: ASSDPAGGRTTGELF; j_call: TRBJ2-2; d_call: TRBD2; v_call: TRBV6-1
cdr3_aa: SVADSQETQY; j_call: TRBJ2-5; d_call: -; v_call: TRBV29-1
cdr3_aa: ASSSPGGWSYGYT; j_call: TRBJ1-2; d_call: TRBD1; v_call: TRBV19
cdr3_aa: ASSSGTGGSNSPLN; j_call: TRBJ1-6; d_call: TRBD1; v_call: TRBV5-1